Below, one T cell receptor beta chain is given with its context. As yet, its antigen is unknown. The primer mix had 60 Vbeta and 13 Jbeta primers. This table comes from immunoSEQ multiplex PCR, and its TCRdb copy is limited to in-frame clones, with some not included. This repertoire shows over 250,000 clones, roughly 88% found once; its top ten account for around 4.2%. This sample is drawn from a study of cytomegalovirus exposure and HLA in healthy donors. Study-wide results and caveats: For TCR beta chains, V- and J-gene trimming was later linked to a missense DCLRE1C variant. A list of approximately 150 TCR beta chains associated with cytomegalovirus was given.

This CDR3 spans 13 amino acids. The germline gives CDR1 MNHEY, CDR2 SVGAGI. Trimming removed 6 bases from V and 6 bases from J; junction bases left unmatched: 6. This receptor was identified in a middle-aged man in good health and CMV-seropositive. This sequence joins TRBV6-5 and TRBJ2-7; TRBD1 aligns across 9 bases. The specimen sequenced was PBMCs. CDR3 residues: CASRATGGGEQYF. CDR3 bases: TGTGCCAGCAGAGCTACAGGGGGCGGCGAGCAGTACTTC.